This TCR beta chain is from a study of blood T cell repertoires in COVID-19. Across the whole study: COVID-19 samples, acute and convalescent, were from the United States, Italy and Spain. PBMCs, B-cell-depleted T cells, or T cells were the source of the cDNA or gDNA that made up the material.

Some clones are missing from TCRdb's copy, which holds only in-frame ones; the method was immunoSEQ multiplex PCR. Here the sample spans about 300,000 clones, over 70% being singletons. CDR1 MNHNS and CDR2 SASEGT come from the germline V gene. The CDR3 spans 17 residues. Trimming at V came to 0 bases and at J to 10 bases, leaving 11 bases not matched to a gene. The clonotype originates from a woman aged 45 to 65 with acute or convalescent COVID-19. Sequencing was carried out using peripheral blood. The J gene is TRBJ1-4, the V gene TRBV6-1; 10 bases match TRBD1. The CDR3, as DNA: TGTGCCAGCAGTGAAGCGGCTGTGACAGGGGGCTCCCGAAAACTGTTTTTT. Residues: CASSEAAVTGGSRKLFF.